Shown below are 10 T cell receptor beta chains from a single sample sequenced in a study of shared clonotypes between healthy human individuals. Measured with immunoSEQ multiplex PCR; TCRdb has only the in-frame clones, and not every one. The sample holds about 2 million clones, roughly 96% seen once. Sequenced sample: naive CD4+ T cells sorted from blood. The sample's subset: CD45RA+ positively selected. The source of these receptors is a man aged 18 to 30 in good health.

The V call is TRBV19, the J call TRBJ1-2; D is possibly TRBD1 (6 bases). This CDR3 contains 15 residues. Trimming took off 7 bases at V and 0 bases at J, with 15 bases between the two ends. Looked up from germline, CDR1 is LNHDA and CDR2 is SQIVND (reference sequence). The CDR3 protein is CASTMGDKANYGYTF. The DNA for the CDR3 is TGTGCCAGTACTATGGGGGACAAAGCTAACTATGGCTACACCTTC.

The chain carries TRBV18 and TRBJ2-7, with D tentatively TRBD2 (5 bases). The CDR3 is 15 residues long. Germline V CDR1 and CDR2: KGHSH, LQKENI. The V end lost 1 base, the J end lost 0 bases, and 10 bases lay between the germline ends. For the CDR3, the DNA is TGTGCCAGCTCACCACGGGGAGACGGCTCCTACGAGCAGTACTTC. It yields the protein CASSPRGDGSYEQYF.

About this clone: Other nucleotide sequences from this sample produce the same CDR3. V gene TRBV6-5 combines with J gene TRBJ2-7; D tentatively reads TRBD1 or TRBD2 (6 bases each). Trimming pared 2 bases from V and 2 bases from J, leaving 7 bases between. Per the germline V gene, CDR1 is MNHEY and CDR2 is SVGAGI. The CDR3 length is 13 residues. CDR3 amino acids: CASSYRGAYEQYF. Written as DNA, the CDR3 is TGTGCCAGCAGTTACAGGGGGGCCTACGAGCAGTACTTC.

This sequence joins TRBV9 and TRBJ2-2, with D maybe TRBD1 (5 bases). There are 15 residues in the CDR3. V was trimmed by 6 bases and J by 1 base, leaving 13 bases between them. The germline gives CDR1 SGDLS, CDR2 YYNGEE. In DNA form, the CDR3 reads TGTGCCAGCACCCCAACAACAGGGAACACCGGGGAGCTGTTTTTT. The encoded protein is CASTPTTGNTGELFF. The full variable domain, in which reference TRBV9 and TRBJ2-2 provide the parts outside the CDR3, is DSGVTQTPKHLITATGQRVTLRCSPRSGDLSVYWYQQSLDQGLQFLIQYYNGEERAKGNILERFSAQQFPDLHSELNLSSLELGDSALYFCASTPTTGNTGELFFGEGSRLTVL.

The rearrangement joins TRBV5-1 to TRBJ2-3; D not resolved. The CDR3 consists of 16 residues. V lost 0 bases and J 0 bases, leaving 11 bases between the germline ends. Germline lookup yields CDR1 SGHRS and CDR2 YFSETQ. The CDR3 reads CASSLARAPSTDTQYF. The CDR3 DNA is TGCGCCAGCAGCTTGGCCCGGGCCCCTAGCACAGATACGCAGTATTTT.

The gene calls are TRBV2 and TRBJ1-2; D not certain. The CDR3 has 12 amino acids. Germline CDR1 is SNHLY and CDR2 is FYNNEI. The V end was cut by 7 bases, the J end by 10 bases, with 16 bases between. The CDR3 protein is CASTDPSLVYTF. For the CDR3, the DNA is TGTGCCAGCACTGACCCATCACTTGTCTACACCTTC.

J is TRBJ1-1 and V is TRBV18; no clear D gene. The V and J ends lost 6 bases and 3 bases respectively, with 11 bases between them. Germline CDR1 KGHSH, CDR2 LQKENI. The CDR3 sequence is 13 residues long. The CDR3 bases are TGTGCCAGCTCCCTGGACCGAGACACTGAAGCTTTCTTT. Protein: CASSLDRDTEAFF.

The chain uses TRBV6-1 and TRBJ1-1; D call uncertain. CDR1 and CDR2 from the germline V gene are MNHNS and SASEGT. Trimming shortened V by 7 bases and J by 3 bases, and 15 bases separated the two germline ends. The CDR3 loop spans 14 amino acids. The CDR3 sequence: CASITLHHYTEAFF. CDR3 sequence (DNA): TGTGCCAGCATCACCCTACATCACTACACTGAAGCTTTCTTT.

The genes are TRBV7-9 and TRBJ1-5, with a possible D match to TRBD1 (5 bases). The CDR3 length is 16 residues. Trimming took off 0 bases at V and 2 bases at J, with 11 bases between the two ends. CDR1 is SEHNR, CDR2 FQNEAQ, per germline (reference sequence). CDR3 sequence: CASSLATGGGNQPQHF. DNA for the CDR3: TGTGCCAGCAGCTTAGCGACGGGAGGGGGCAATCAGCCCCAGCATTTT.

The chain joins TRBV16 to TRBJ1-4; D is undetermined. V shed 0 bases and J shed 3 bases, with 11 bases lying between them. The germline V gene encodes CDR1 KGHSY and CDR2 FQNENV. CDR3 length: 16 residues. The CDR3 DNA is TGTGCCAGCAGCCAATCGGCGACCACGGCTAATGAAAAACTGTTTTTT. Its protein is CASSQSATTANEKLFF.